The clone carrying this T cell receptor beta chain was counted between two and nine times. This sample stems from a study of blood T cell repertoires in COVID-19. Sequencing used immunoSEQ multiplex PCR; TCRdb keeps in-frame clones, though not all of them. The sample lists about 140,000 clones, about 85% occurring once. Germline values: CDR1 SGDLS, CDR2 YYNGEE. This CDR3 has 15 residues. With 4 bases removed from V and 0 bases from J, the gap between germline ends came to 13 bases. This receptor was taken from a human donor in a cohort sampled during active COVID-19. V usage is TRBV9 and J usage is TRBJ1-1; D is undetermined. Material for sequencing was peripheral blood. The CDR3 DNA follows: TGTGCCAGCAGCCCAAGACCGGGTCTGAACACTGAAGCTTTCTTT. This translates into CASSPRPGLNTEAFF.